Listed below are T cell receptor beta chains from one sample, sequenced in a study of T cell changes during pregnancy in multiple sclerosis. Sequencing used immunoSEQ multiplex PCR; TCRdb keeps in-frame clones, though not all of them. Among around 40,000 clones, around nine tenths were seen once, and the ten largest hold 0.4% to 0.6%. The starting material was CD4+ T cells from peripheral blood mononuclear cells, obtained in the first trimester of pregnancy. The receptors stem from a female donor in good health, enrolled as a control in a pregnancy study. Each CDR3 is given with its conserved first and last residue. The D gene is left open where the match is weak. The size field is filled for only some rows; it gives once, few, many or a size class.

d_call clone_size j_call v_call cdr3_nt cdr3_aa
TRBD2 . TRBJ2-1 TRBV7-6 TGTGCCAGCAGCATACCGGGACTAAGTATGTTCTTC CASSIPGLSMFF
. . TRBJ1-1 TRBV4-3 TGCGCCAGCAGCCAAGGTACAAAAAACACTGAAGCTTTCTTT CASSQGTKNTEAFF
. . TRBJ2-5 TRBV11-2 TGTGCCAGCAGGGCCGGCAGGCGAGCCCAAGAGACCCAGTACTTC CASRAGRRAQETQYF
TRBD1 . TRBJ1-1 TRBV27 TGTGCCAGCAGTTTACAGGGGACAGGGGGCGTGGATGAAGCTTTCTTT CASSLQGTGGVDEAFF
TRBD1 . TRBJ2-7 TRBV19 TGTGCCAGTATCCGGGGACAGGGGTTCTGCGAGCAGTACTTC CASIRGQGFCEQYF
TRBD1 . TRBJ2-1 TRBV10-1 TGCGCCAGAAGTGATGGGACAGGGGGCCCGAATGAGCAGTTCTTC CARSDGTGGPNEQFF
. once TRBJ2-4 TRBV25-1 TGTGCCAGCACGGGGACTTACAAGGGGTCCAAAAACATTCAGTACTTC CASTGTYKGSKNIQYF
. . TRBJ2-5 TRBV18 TGTGCCAGCTCACTTCAACAAGAGACCCAGTACTTC CASSLQQETQYF
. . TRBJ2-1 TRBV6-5 TGTGCCACCCGTGCCCTCGGCAGGGACAATGAGCAGTTCTTC CATRALGRDNEQFF
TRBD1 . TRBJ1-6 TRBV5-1 TGCGCCAGCAGCACGGGACAGGGGATTGGGACCTATAATTCACCCCTCCACTTT CASSTGQGIGTYNSPLHF
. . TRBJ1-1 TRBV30 TGTGCCTGGGTCTGGGGGGGGGTCCCTGAAGCTTTCTTT CAWVWGGVPEAFF
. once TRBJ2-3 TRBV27 TGTGCCAGCAGTCGAGGGGGTCTCCTGCACACAGATACGCAGTATTTT CASSRGGLLHTDTQYF
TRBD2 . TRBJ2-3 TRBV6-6 TGTGCCAGCAGCGATACTAGCGGGGGCACAGATACGCAGTATTTT CASSDTSGGTDTQYF
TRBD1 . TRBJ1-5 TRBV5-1 TGCGCCAGCAGCTTGGCCGGACAGGGCCATCAGCCCCAGCATTTT CASSLAGQGHQPQHF